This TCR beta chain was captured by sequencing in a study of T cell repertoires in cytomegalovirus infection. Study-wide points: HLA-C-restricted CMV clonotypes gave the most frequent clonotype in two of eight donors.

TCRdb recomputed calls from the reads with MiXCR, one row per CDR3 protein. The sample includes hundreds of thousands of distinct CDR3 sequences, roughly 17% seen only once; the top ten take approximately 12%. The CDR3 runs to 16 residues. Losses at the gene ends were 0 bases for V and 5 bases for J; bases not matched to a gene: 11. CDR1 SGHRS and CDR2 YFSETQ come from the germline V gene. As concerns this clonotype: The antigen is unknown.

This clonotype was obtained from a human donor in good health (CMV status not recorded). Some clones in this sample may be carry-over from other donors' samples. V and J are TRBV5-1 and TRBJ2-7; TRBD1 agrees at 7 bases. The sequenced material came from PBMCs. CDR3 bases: TGCGCCAGCAGCTTGGTAAGGGGGCGTCGACCGGACGAGCAGTACTTC. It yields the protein CASSLVRGRRPDEQYF.